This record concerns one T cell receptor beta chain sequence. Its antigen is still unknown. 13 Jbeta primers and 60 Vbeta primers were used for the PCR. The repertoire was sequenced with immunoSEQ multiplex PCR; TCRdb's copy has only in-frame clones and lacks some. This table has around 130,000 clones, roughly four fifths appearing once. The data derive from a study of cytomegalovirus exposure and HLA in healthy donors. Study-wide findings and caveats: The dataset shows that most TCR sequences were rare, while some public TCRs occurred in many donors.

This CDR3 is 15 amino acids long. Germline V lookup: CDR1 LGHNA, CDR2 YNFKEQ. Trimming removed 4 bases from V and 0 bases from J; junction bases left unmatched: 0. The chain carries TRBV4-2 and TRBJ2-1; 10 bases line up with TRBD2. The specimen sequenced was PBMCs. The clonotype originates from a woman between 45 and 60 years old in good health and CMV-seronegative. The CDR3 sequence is CASSLAGGSYNEQFF. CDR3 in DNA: TGTGCCAGCAGCCTAGCGGGAGGCTCCTACAATGAGCAGTTCTTC.